Below, one T cell receptor (beta chain) is given with its context. These data are taken from a study of T cell repertoires in cytomegalovirus infection. TCRdb ran MiXCR on the reads and lists one entry per CDR3 protein. The sample consists of 250,000 to 300,000 distinct CDR3 sequences, roughly 24% of them appearing once. The CDR3 has 15 amino acids. V was trimmed by 5 bases and J by 1 base, leaving 14 bases between them. The germline CDR1 and CDR2 sequences are LNHDA and SQIVND (reference sequence). This receptor was taken from a human donor in good health (CMV status not recorded). Some clones in this sample may be carry-over from other donors' samples. The sample taken for sequencing was PBMCs. The rearrangement uses TRBV19 and TRBJ1-1; possibly TRBD1 for D (6 bases). The CDR3 nucleotides are TGTGCCAGTAGTTTGGACAGCGGAGAGAACACTGAAGCTTTCTTT. This encodes CASSLDSGENTEAFF.